Listed below are T cell receptor beta chains from one sample, sequenced in a study of T-cell memory formation after mild COVID-19. Each CDR3 protein is one row after TCRdb ran MiXCR on the 5' RACE reads. In the table there are around 180,000 distinct CDR3 sequences, 18% of which are singletons. The sequenced material came from PBMCs or a T cell subset sorted from them (not recorded which). These receptors were collected from a man aged 18 to 30 who had mild COVID-19 (a few samples of this study predate the infection). Cell type and time point are not known. Both conserved end residues are part of each CDR3. Each record gives: V gene, J gene, clone size, D gene, CDR3 protein, CDR3 DNA. The D gene is left open where the match is weak. Clone size is stated in some rows and not others, as once, few, many or a class when expanded.

TRBV10-3	TRBJ2-5	few	TRBD1	CAISAQGQGIETQYF	TGTGCCATCAGTGCACAGGGACAGGGGATAGAGACCCAGTACTTC
TRBV5-1	TRBJ2-5	few	.	CASSSGLTAETQYF	TGCGCCAGCAGCTCAGGACTCACAGCAGAGACCCAGTACTTC
TRBV23-1	TRBJ1-3	few	TRBD1	CASSRDPTGGSGNTIYF	TGCGCCAGCAGTCGGGACCCGACAGGGGGCTCTGGAAACACCATATATTTT
TRBV5-5	TRBJ1-1	few	.	CASTQPGMNTEAFF	TGTGCCAGCACCCAGCCGGGGATGAACACTGAAGCTTTCTTT
TRBV7-2	TRBJ2-1	many	.	CASSTGTSTYNEQFF	TGTGCCAGCAGCACCGGGACAAGTACCTACAATGAGCAGTTCTTC
TRBV6-2/TRBV6-3	TRBJ2-2	few	TRBD1	CASTGDTGELFF	TGTGCTAGTACAGGGGACACCGGGGAGCTGTTTTTT
TRBV30	TRBJ1-6	.	.	CAWDKGNSPLHF	TGTGCCTGGGACAAGGGTAATTCACCCCTCCACTTT
TRBV11-2	TRBJ2-3	many	.	CASSFGQVLTDTQYF	TGTGCCAGCAGCTTCGGGCAGGTACTCACAGATACGCAGTATTTT
TRBV9	TRBJ2-5	few	.	CASSVAGGGETQYF	TGTGCCAGCAGCGTAGCCGGGGGAGGAGAGACCCAGTACTTC
TRBV7-2	TRBJ1-5	few	.	CASSPDREGPQHF	TGTGCCAGCAGCCCCGACCGTGAAGGTCCCCAGCATTTT
TRBV12-3/TRBV12-4	TRBJ1-6	few	.	CASTLRGGAYNSPLHF	TGTGCCAGCACCTTACGGGGGGGGGCCTATAATTCACCCCTCCACTTT
TRBV6-5	TRBJ2-4	.	TRBD2	CASRPLAGGVGKNIQYF	TGTGCCAGCAGACCACTAGCGGGGGGAGTTGGCAAAAACATTCAGTACTTC
TRBV2	TRBJ1-1	.	TRBD1	CASSAQGADTEAFF	TGTGCCAGCAGTGCGCAGGGGGCCGACACTGAAGCTTTCTTT
TRBV30	TRBJ1-5	.	.	CAWSVGSNQPQHF	TGTGCCTGGAGTGTAGGGAGCAATCAGCCCCAGCATTTT
TRBV7-9	TRBJ1-6	.	TRBD1	CASTPWTGSNSPLHF	TGTGCCAGCACCCCCTGGACAGGGAGTAATTCACCCCTCCACTTT
TRBV4-3	TRBJ1-4	few	.	CASSPQVAINEKLFF	TGCGCCAGCAGCCCCCAAGTGGCTATTAATGAAAAACTGTTTTTT
TRBV5-1	TRBJ2-3	.	TRBD1	CASSYRGRTDTQYF	TGCGCCAGCAGCTACAGGGGGCGCACAGATACGCAGTATTTT
TRBV4-3	TRBJ2-1	.	TRBD2	CASSQVRLSGGPHRNEQLF	TGCGCCAGCAGCCAAGTTCGACTAAGCGGGGGGCCCCACCGAAATGAGCAGTTATTC
TRBV6-5	TRBJ2-3	few	.	CATNSGSTDTQYF	TGTGCCACCAACAGCGGGAGCACAGATACGCAGTATTTT
TRBV7-2	TRBJ2-5	few	TRBD2	CASSLGTKETQYF	TGTGCCAGCAGCCTTGGGACTAAAGAGACCCAGTACTTC
TRBV9	TRBJ2-3	.	TRBD2	CASSPRLAGGFTDTQYF	TGTGCCAGCAGCCCCCGACTAGCGGGGGGCTTCACAGATACGCAGTATTTT
TRBV4-2	TRBJ2-5	.	.	CASSQDWTRAETQYF	TGTGCCAGCAGCCAAGATTGGACCCGAGCTGAGACCCAGTACTTC
TRBV12-3/TRBV12-4	TRBJ2-1	few	.	CASTWGSTHNEQFF	TGTGCCAGCACCTGGGGTAGCACCCACAATGAGCAGTTCTTC
TRBV7-2	TRBJ2-2	few	.	CASSLAGQWTGELFF	TGTGCCAGCAGCTTAGCAGGGCAGTGGACCGGGGAGCTGTTTTTT
TRBV20-1	TRBJ2-7	few	TRBD2	CSALAGRQYF	TGCAGTGCCCTAGCGGGAAGGCAGTACTTC
TRBV20-1	TRBJ2-3	many	.	CSASLGTDTQYF	TGCAGTGCTAGCCTAGGTACAGATACGCAGTATTTT
TRBV29-1	TRBJ1-1	.	.	CSAAPTLNTEAFF	TGCAGCGCCGCCCCAACACTGAACACTGAAGCTTTCTTT
TRBV2	TRBJ2-2	few	TRBD1	CASSPGQMNTGELFF	TGTGCCAGCAGCCCGGGACAGATGAACACCGGGGAGCTGTTTTTT
TRBV7-9	TRBJ1-5	.	.	CASSLFGQGLNQPQHF	TGTGCCAGCAGCTTATTCGGGCAGGGCCTAAATCAGCCCCAGCATTTT
TRBV4-1	TRBJ2-3	.	.	CASSQKHPTLTDTQYF	TGCGCCAGCAGCCAGAAACACCCGACCCTCACAGATACGCAGTATTTT
TRBV5-1	TRBJ1-2	.	.	CASSPGGRTTNYGYTF	TGCGCCAGCAGCCCGGGGGGCAGGACAACTAACTATGGCTACACCTTC
TRBV7-2	TRBJ2-3	few	.	CASASRWGGYTQYF	TGTGCCAGCGCATCCCGGTGGGGGGGCTATACGCAGTATTTT
TRBV6-1	TRBJ2-6	.	.	CATVAWGSGANVLTF	TGTGCCACCGTCGCATGGGGCTCTGGGGCCAACGTCCTGACTTTC
TRBV20-1	TRBJ1-3	.	.	CSARDPGSSGNTIYF	TGCAGTGCTAGAGATCCAGGCAGCTCTGGAAACACCATATATTTT
TRBV18	TRBJ1-1	.	.	CASSPNPGVAFF	TGTGCCAGCTCACCAAACCCAGGAGTAGCTTTCTTT
TRBV12-3/TRBV12-4	TRBJ2-1	.	TRBD2	CASSVSGGPYSEQFF	TGTGCCAGCAGTGTCAGCGGGGGGCCCTACAGTGAGCAGTTCTTC
TRBV7-9	TRBJ2-7	few	TRBD1	CASSIGQGILEQYF	TGTGCCAGCAGCATTGGACAGGGGATCCTCGAGCAGTACTTC
TRBV6-5	TRBJ2-7	few	TRBD1	CASSYSRPGTGGSYEQYF	TGTGCCAGCAGTTACTCACGCCCCGGGACAGGGGGCTCGTATGAGCAGTACTTC
TRBV6-5	TRBJ1-1	.	.	CASSYAGNMNTEAFF	TGTGCCAGCAGTTACGCCGGAAACATGAACACTGAAGCTTTCTTT
TRBV5-1	TRBJ2-1	few	.	CASREGPEQFF	TGCGCCAGCAGAGAGGGTCCTGAGCAGTTCTTC
TRBV11-2	TRBJ2-5	few	.	CASSQGSETQYF	TGTGCCAGCAGCCAGGGGTCCGAGACCCAGTACTTC
TRBV19	TRBJ2-1	many	TRBD2	CASSIRRGGRDEQFF	TGTGCCAGTAGTATCAGGCGGGGGGGCAGGGATGAGCAGTTCTTC
TRBV29-1	TRBJ2-5	many	.	CSVREGVVETQYF	TGCAGCGTTAGAGAGGGCGTAGTGGAGACCCAGTACTTC
TRBV7-3	TRBJ2-3	.	.	CASSPSGGSTDTQYF	TGTGCCAGCAGCCCCTCAGGGGGGAGCACAGATACGCAGTATTTT
TRBV11-2	TRBJ2-5	few	.	CASSGGPTETQYF	TGTGCCAGCAGCGGGGGGCCTACAGAGACCCAGTACTTC
TRBV20-1	TRBJ1-1	.	.	CSASLDAYTEAFF	TGCAGTGCAAGTTTGGATGCGTACACTGAAGCTTTCTTT
TRBV4-1	TRBJ1-1	few	.	CASRTIRGLNTEAFF	TGCGCCAGCAGGACCATCAGGGGCCTGAACACTGAAGCTTTCTTT
TRBV25-1	TRBJ1-6	.	TRBD1	CASSASTGANSPLHF	TGTGCCAGCAGTGCTTCGACAGGGGCGAATTCACCCCTCCACTTT
TRBV6-6	TRBJ1-2	.	.	CASSYGQRDDYTF	TGTGCCAGCAGTTACGGACAGAGAGATGACTACACCTTC
TRBV21-1	TRBJ2-7	few	.	CASSITGSTQYF	TGTGCCAGCAGCATCACAGGATCTACGCAGTACTTC
TRBV27	TRBJ2-1	few	TRBD1	CASGDLTTGGDLHNEQFF	TGTGCCAGCGGAGACCTCACGACAGGGGGCGATTTGCACAATGAGCAGTTCTTC
TRBV6-5	TRBJ1-6	.	.	CASLGTEGNSPLHF	TGTGCCAGCCTAGGTACCGAGGGTAATTCACCCCTCCACTTT
TRBV6-5	TRBJ1-2	.	.	CASGYWSSSNYGYTF	TGTGCCAGCGGTTACTGGAGCAGCTCTAACTATGGCTACACCTTC